The text below deals with one TCR beta chain. The antigen it recognizes is unknown. No qualities accompany the bases; no much larger clone lies one base away. Libraries were made using the immunoSEQ multiplex PCR assay. For the multiplex PCR, a mixture combining 60 forward primers for TCR Vbeta segments and 13 reverse primers for TCR Jbeta segments was used. Amplification of the CDR3 region of rearranged TCR beta genes was performed with a multiplex PCR assay on genomic DNA. The amplified TCR beta libraries were sequenced on the Illumina HiSeq System as 87-base-pair reads. On the authors' methods: A later analysis counted 65 million to 90 million unique TCR beta chains across the 666 repertoires, and 10 million to 11 million of these chains were shared by at least two donors. To remove PCR and sequencing errors, raw reads were error-corrected and collapsed into unique sequences using a nearest-neighbor algorithm that merged closely related sequences. V, D and J gene segments were assigned by aligning CDR3 sequences to IMGT reference sequences. Each retained sequence needed at least a six-nucleotide match to both a V gene segment and a J gene segment. A rearrangement counted as productive if the CDR3 had no stop codons and remained in frame with V and J, and every other rearrangement counted as non-productive. CDR3 was defined according to IMGT convention as the region running from the second conserved V-encoded cysteine to the conserved J-encoded phenylalanine. Sequences without an unambiguous match to a single V gene segment were excluded from the earlier analysis of about 640 of the donors. In an earlier analysis of about 590 of the donors, a V segment was called functional when productive rearrangements were above 56.7%, and segregating when the standard deviation between donors exceeded 5%. A statistical classification framework was built for diagnosing cytomegalovirus status from the catalog of TCR beta chain sequences. A later analysis assigned V and J genes by comparing TCR nucleotide sequences with IMGT/GENE-DB human TR gene sequences. Using the TCRdist pipeline, a later analysis assigned CDR3 sequences along with most-parsimonious VDJ recombination scenarios. In a later analysis, every TCR beta chain was defined by the combination of its CDR3 amino acid sequence and its V-gene family, and reads without a unique V-gene family were dropped. In a later analysis, approximately 590 highly shared, low-generation-probability nucleotide sequences were removed to address suspected cross-contamination and a sequencing artifact. A later analysis calculated a clonal expansion index for each public chain from normalized within-repertoire ranks of inferred template counts. A later analysis computed generation probabilities with a VDJ recombination model fitted to out-of-frame rearrangements, and checked the results against IGoR. In a later analysis, TCR-TCR, TCR-HLA and TCR-CMV co-occurrence was scored with hypergeometric tests, and a repertoire-size bias correction was applied to TCR pairs. To estimate false discovery rates, a later analysis permuted the HLA or CMV assignments 20 times. A later analysis grouped co-occurring TCRs with DBSCAN, adding TCRdist sequence similarity when clustering within HLA-allele-positive subsets. Co-occurrence clustering excluded repertoires with fewer than 30,000 or more than 120,000 public chains, plus five with anomalous nucleotide sharing. The immuneACCESS repertoire file appears here via TCRdb, limited to in-frame rearrangements. These files lack a portion of the clones; in checked studies, under half of the deficit traces to unresolved V genes, and the cause of the others is not known. From that table come the V and J calls and clone size; the DNA was used to work out D and trimming. This sample gives roughly 120,000 clones in total; about 66% of them show up just once. 1.6% of the sample is held by the ten biggest clonotypes.

In total, 600 or so healthy bone marrow donors made up the cohort. All cohort members were sampled while nominally healthy, although unrecorded immune exposures were likely present. The donor tested CMV seropositive, placing the donor among the 289 seropositive members of the cohort. Each donor provided a peripheral blood sample, and peripheral blood mononuclear cells were used for TCR beta sequencing. The Qiagen DNeasy Blood Extraction Kit was used to extract genomic DNA from the blood cell samples. The data stem from a study of cytomegalovirus exposure and HLA in healthy donors (dated 2017 in TCRdb). Regarding the complete study: An earlier analysis of some 500 of the donors reported about 250 Gb of sequence data and 100 million to 140 million unique TCR beta sequences from about 179 million T cells. An early release covering roughly 600 HLA-typed donors comprised about 300 gigabases of sequencing data and around 80 million unique TCR sequences. Among the roughly 380 genotyped donors, about 85% belonged to the genetic ancestry cluster associated with self-reported Caucasian donors. The study aimed to test whether cataloging public T cell receptors could reveal signatures of past pathogen exposure. The study used immunosequencing to profile the T cell repertoires of approximately 690 subjects and linked those repertoires to cytomegalovirus serostatus. Besides the first cohort of approximately 670 subjects, a separate validation cohort made up of 120 different subjects was used. The study combined high-throughput TCR immunosequencing, statistical association of individual TCRs with disease status, and machine learning to predict cytomegalovirus infection status. A later analysis re-examined previously published TCR beta repertoires from roughly 650 donors and added high-resolution HLA genotyping to investigate patterns of TCR occurrence. In the later analysis, no new phenotypic data were used to find candidate immune exposures; instead, reliance was placed on TCR beta sequences and their occurrence across donors. An earlier analysis of several hundred of the donors applied high-throughput TCR beta sequencing to assess whether each TCR beta V gene segment acted as functional or pseudogenic. Donor age, sex, ethnicity and CMV serostatus were compiled together with the repertoire data. In a later genetic analysis, genome-wide SNP genotypes for about three fifths of the roughly 670 donors were used, and that subset was treated as a discovery cohort. All discovery cohort repertoires had been generated on a single sequencing platform. HLA typing covered class I and class II loci at four-digit resolution. Typing coverage varied by locus: roughly 629-630 donors for A, B, C, DRB1 and DQB1; more than 500 for DQA1; about 600 for DPA1; roughly 450 for DPB1. Five DR-DQ haplotypes were treated as single units for association and clustering because of strong linkage in the cohort. Among 300 to 450 genotyped donors of the cohort, an average of approximately 230,000 unique TCR beta nucleotide sequences were sequenced per donor, 15% to 20% of them non-productive. What the study reported, not specific to this receptor: Compared with the roughly 700-donor mean, donors in an Asian-associated ancestry cluster had fewer N-insertions in productive TCRs, according to a later genetic analysis. While some public TCRs were present in many individuals, most TCR sequences turned up only very rarely across donors. The authors suggested that the approach could potentially be generalized to other disease states and immunological phenotypes. The classifier was reported to diagnose cytomegalovirus status with high specificity and sensitivity in both the original cohort and the validation cohort. An association between a missense DCLRE1C variant and V-gene and J-gene trimming of TCR beta chains was found in a later genetic analysis and replicated in an independent cohort. In vitro tests confirmed that a few of the cytomegalovirus-associated TCR beta chains recognize cytomegalovirus antigens. In this cohort, only TCR beta chains were sequenced, and detectable features were limited by the absence of alpha or paired-chain data. According to a later analysis, TCR association rates differed among HLA loci, with DRB1 alleles showing the most associated TCRs and HLA-C alleles showing the fewest. A cluster of highly shared sequence variants was judged likely to be a technical artifact of the sequencing pipeline. A further reported finding was that TCR beta sequences accurately predicted the HLA-A and HLA-B alleles for most subjects in the first cohort. Immune exposure information for the cohort was limited to CMV serostatus. In a later analysis, HLA-associated TCR beta chains were found to be more clonally expanded and to have lower generation probabilities than equally common non-associated chains. The earlier analysis of around 600 of the donors excluded roughly 17 rarely observed V segments, including chromosome 9 orphons, because counts were too low. An earlier analysis of around 500 of the donors showed that most TCR beta V segments appeared in productive rearrangements either about 87% or about 30% of the time, which broadly matched IMGT annotations. A later analysis found that most CMV-associated TCR beta chains appeared HLA-restricted, with HLA associations seemingly driven largely by CMV exposure. Specific HLA alleles were associated with 15,000 to 20,000 TCR beta sequences at a false discovery rate of 0.05 in a later analysis. When HLA alleles, especially DR and DQ, strongly co-occurred, TCR associations were difficult to assign to individual alleles. According to a later analysis, parvovirus B19, influenza, CMV and Epstein-Barr virus appeared linked to several top co-occurrence clusters. Sequencing depth was assumed to be roughly uniform across donors in the presence/absence analyses, though that assumption may not hold. Because HLA typing was missing for some donors at each locus, association tests included only the typed subset. Linkage disequilibrium might explain the correlated functional status among segregating V segments, but an unknown experimental factor could not be excluded. A total of roughly 160 TCR beta chains were listed by the study as associated with cytomegalovirus.

The sequence derives from a man aged 25 to 40 in good health and CMV-seropositive. The sample consisted of PBMCs.

The CDR3 loop reads CASSQDRAGEQFF. The DNA reads TGTGCCAGCAGCCAAGATCGGGCGGGGGAGCAGTTCTTC. This receptor chain uses TRBV14 and TRBJ2-1, with TRBD2 as a weak D call on 6 bases. V loses 0 bases of germline sequence and J loses 10 bases, and the interval between the two ends is 10 bases. Its CDR3 holds 13 amino acids, cysteine through phenylalanine. CDR3 DNA only is kept here, 39 bases in frame from base 1. CDR1 SGHDN and CDR2 FVKESK are derived from the germline V gene.